This is a list of T cell receptor beta chains from one sample in a study of T cells in Graves' hyperthyroidism and ophthalmopathy. TCRdb reanalysed the multiplex PCR reads using MiXCR and keeps one entry per CDR3 protein. The table shows 340,000 or so distinct CDR3 sequences, with 15% to 20% occurring only once. The material sequenced was blood. Every receptor here comes from a woman aged 45-65 years with Graves' hyperthyroidism. CDR3s include the opening cysteine and the closing phenylalanine or tryptophan. The order of the fields is CDR3 length, clone size, V gene, D gene, J gene, CDR3 protein, CDR3 DNA. D genes are given only for firm matches. Rows give clone size only sometimes, using once, few, many, or a class for an expanded clone.

cdr3_length: 14; clone_size: once; v_call: TRBV6-1; d_call: TRBD1; j_call: TRBJ1-1; cdr3_aa: CASAGQGLATEAFF; cdr3_nt: TGTGCCAGCGCGGGACAGGGATTGGCCACTGAAGCTTTCTTT
cdr3_length: 12; clone_size: .; v_call: TRBV20-1; d_call: TRBD1; j_call: TRBJ2-7; cdr3_aa: CSARDRVSEQYF; cdr3_nt: TGCAGTGCCAGGGACAGGGTCAGCGAGCAGTACTTC
cdr3_length: 12; clone_size: .; v_call: TRBV20-1; d_call: .; j_call: TRBJ2-1; cdr3_aa: CSVPGEYNEQFF; cdr3_nt: TGCAGTGTTCCGGGAGAATACAATGAGCAGTTCTTC
cdr3_length: 15; clone_size: many; v_call: TRBV12-3/TRBV12-4; d_call: .; j_call: TRBJ1-5; cdr3_aa: CASRILGVSNQPQHF; cdr3_nt: TGTGCCAGCAGAATCCTAGGGGTATCTAATCAGCCCCAGCATTTT
cdr3_length: 14; clone_size: .; v_call: TRBV3-1; d_call: .; j_call: TRBJ2-7; cdr3_aa: CASIPGPTTYEQYF; cdr3_nt: TGTGCCAGCATCCCGGGCCCGACGACCTACGAGCAGTACTTC
cdr3_length: 13; clone_size: .; v_call: TRBV12-3/TRBV12-4; d_call: .; j_call: TRBJ1-1; cdr3_aa: CASSFGPLGEAFF; cdr3_nt: TGTGCCAGCAGTTTTGGCCCTTTAGGTGAAGCTTTCTTT
cdr3_length: 13; clone_size: few; v_call: TRBV7-3; d_call: .; j_call: TRBJ2-5; cdr3_aa: CASSLMGGETQYF; cdr3_nt: TGTGCCAGCAGCTTAATGGGCGGGGAGACCCAGTACTTC
cdr3_length: 16; clone_size: few; v_call: TRBV2; d_call: .; j_call: TRBJ2-2; cdr3_aa: CASSEAAGKNTGELFF; cdr3_nt: TGTGCCAGCAGTGAAGCTGCGGGGAAGAACACCGGGGAGCTGTTTTTT
cdr3_length: 14; clone_size: many; v_call: TRBV2; d_call: .; j_call: TRBJ2-2; cdr3_aa: CASSGGRDTGELFF; cdr3_nt: TGTGCCAGCAGTGGGGGGCGTGACACCGGGGAGCTGTTTTTT
cdr3_length: 13; clone_size: .; v_call: TRBV7-9; d_call: TRBD1; j_call: TRBJ1-2; cdr3_aa: CASSGQGMDGYTF; cdr3_nt: TGTGCCAGCTCGGGACAGGGTATGGATGGCTACACCTTC
cdr3_length: 15; clone_size: .; v_call: TRBV5-1; d_call: TRBD2; j_call: TRBJ2-1; cdr3_aa: CASSLALGDYNEQFF; cdr3_nt: TGCGCCAGCAGCTTGGCCCTAGGGGACTATAATGAGCAGTTCTTC
cdr3_length: 17; clone_size: many; v_call: TRBV5-1; d_call: TRBD2; j_call: TRBJ2-5; cdr3_aa: CASSGGWTSGVKETQYF; cdr3_nt: TGCGCCAGCAGCGGCGGGTGGACTAGCGGGGTGAAAGAGACCCAGTACTTC
cdr3_length: 14; clone_size: few; v_call: TRBV7-9; d_call: TRBD1; j_call: TRBJ1-2; cdr3_aa: CASSLLETGSGYTF; cdr3_nt: TGTGCCAGCAGCTTATTGGAGACAGGGAGCGGCTACACCTTC
cdr3_length: 15; clone_size: few; v_call: TRBV7-9; d_call: .; j_call: TRBJ1-2; cdr3_aa: CASSLEEPGPYGYTF; cdr3_nt: TGTGCCAGCAGCTTAGAGGAGCCCGGACCATATGGCTACACCTTC
cdr3_length: 13; clone_size: many; v_call: TRBV10-2; d_call: .; j_call: TRBJ1-1; cdr3_aa: CASGDKPLAEAFF; cdr3_nt: TGCGCCAGCGGGGACAAGCCGTTAGCTGAAGCTTTCTTT
cdr3_length: 15; clone_size: few; v_call: TRBV4-1; d_call: .; j_call: TRBJ1-5; cdr3_aa: CASSRTGTDDQPQHF; cdr3_nt: TGCGCCAGCAGCCGTACCGGGACCGACGATCAGCCCCAGCATTTT
cdr3_length: 14; clone_size: many; v_call: TRBV28; d_call: .; j_call: TRBJ2-5; cdr3_aa: CASGKGSTEETQYF; cdr3_nt: TGTGCCAGCGGAAAAGGATCTACCGAGGAGACCCAGTACTTC
cdr3_length: 16; clone_size: .; v_call: TRBV11-2; d_call: TRBD1; j_call: TRBJ2-1; cdr3_aa: CASSLGTGASIREQFF; cdr3_nt: TGTGCCAGCAGCTTAGGGACAGGGGCTTCGATTCGTGAGCAGTTCTTC
cdr3_length: 12; clone_size: many; v_call: TRBV27; d_call: .; j_call: TRBJ1-5; cdr3_aa: CASSTGFNPQHF; cdr3_nt: TGTGCCAGCAGTACAGGGTTCAACCCCCAGCATTTT
cdr3_length: 12; clone_size: few; v_call: TRBV10-2; d_call: .; j_call: TRBJ1-1; cdr3_aa: CASRSGGTEAFF; cdr3_nt: TGCGCCAGCAGATCCGGGGGCACTGAAGCTTTCTTT
cdr3_length: 17; clone_size: few; v_call: TRBV6-1; d_call: TRBD2; j_call: TRBJ2-5; cdr3_aa: CASSEYVLAGGQETQYF; cdr3_nt: TGTGCCAGCAGTGAATACGTCCTAGCGGGAGGGCAAGAGACCCAGTACTTC
cdr3_length: 14; clone_size: few; v_call: TRBV28; d_call: TRBD2; j_call: TRBJ2-3; cdr3_aa: CASGAGGMADTQYF; cdr3_nt: TGTGCCAGCGGTGCGGGAGGGATGGCAGATACGCAGTATTTT
cdr3_length: 14; clone_size: few; v_call: TRBV27; d_call: TRBD1; j_call: TRBJ1-6; cdr3_aa: CASRTGQNYSPLHF; cdr3_nt: TGTGCCAGCAGGACGGGACAGAATTATTCACCCCTCCACTTT
cdr3_length: 15; clone_size: .; v_call: TRBV7-2; d_call: .; j_call: TRBJ2-3; cdr3_aa: CASTPSGGSTDTQYF; cdr3_nt: TGTGCCAGCACCCCGTCAGGGGGGAGCACAGATACGCAGTATTTT
cdr3_length: 13; clone_size: few; v_call: TRBV6-1; d_call: TRBD1; j_call: TRBJ1-1; cdr3_aa: CASRETGDTEAFF; cdr3_nt: TGTGCCAGCAGGGAAACAGGGGACACTGAAGCTTTCTTT
cdr3_length: 15; clone_size: .; v_call: TRBV6-9; d_call: TRBD1; j_call: TRBJ2-7; cdr3_aa: CASSSLDRGIGEQYF; cdr3_nt: TGTGCCAGCAGTAGCCTGGACAGGGGAATAGGGGAGCAGTACTTC
cdr3_length: 15; clone_size: few; v_call: TRBV7-9; d_call: .; j_call: TRBJ1-3; cdr3_aa: CASSPGLSSGNTIYF; cdr3_nt: TGTGCCAGCAGCCCGGGGCTGAGCTCTGGAAACACCATATATTTT